These 28 T cell receptor beta chains were all obtained from the same sample, sequenced in a study of T cells and Merkel cell carcinoma outcomes. Assay: immunoSEQ multiplex PCR; the TCRdb copy retains only in-frame clones and omits some. The top ten hold over 1.5% of the sample, which has about 4,200 clones, around 92% seen once. The sequencing input was tumor tissue from Merkel cell carcinoma. Receptor source: a human donor with Merkel cell carcinoma.

The CDR3 DNA reads as TGCGCCAGCGCAAGGGGCGCAAGCACTGAAGCTTTCTTT. Its translation is CASARGASTEAFF. The rearrangement uses TRBV4-1 and TRBJ1-1, with D possibly being TRBD1 (5 bases). Germline V lookup: CDR1 MGHRA, CDR2 YSYEKL. CDR3 length equals 13 residues. V was pared by 8 bases and J by 4 bases, with 14 bases between.

The chain has TRBV29-1 and TRBJ1-1, with D perhaps TRBD1 (6 bases). This CDR3 comprises 13 residues. V was trimmed by 6 bases and J by 0 bases, leaving 11 bases between them. Germline CDR1 is SQVTM and CDR2 is ANQGSEA. The CDR3 loop is CSVMDSLNTEAFF. CDR3 coding DNA: TGCAGCGTGATGGACAGTTTGAACACTGAAGCTTTCTTT. Complete variable domain (other parts from reference TRBV29-1 and TRBJ1-1): SAVISQKPSRDICQRGTSLTIQCQVDSQVTMMFWYRQQPGQSLTLIATANQGSEATYESGFVIDKFPISRPNLTFSTLTVSNMSPEDSSIYLCSVMDSLNTEAFFGQGTRLTVV.

V is TRBV6-5 and J is TRBJ1-1; 10 bases line up with TRBD1. Germline V CDR1 and CDR2: MNHEY, SVGAGI. With V trimmed by 5 bases and J by 5 bases, 5 bases remained unmatched. The CDR3 loop spans 14 amino acids. The CDR3 region has the DNA TGTGCCAGCAGTCTGGACAGGGGGAAAACTGAAGCTTTCTTT. Protein: CASSLDRGKTEAFF.

J is TRBJ1-1 and V is TRBV14; D unclear. CDR3 length: 13 amino acids. V lost 4 bases and J 1 base, leaving 7 bases between the germline ends. Germline values: CDR1 SGHDN, CDR2 FVKESK. The CDR3 protein is CASSLTANTEAFF. The CDR3 DNA reads TGTGCCAGCAGCCTAACAGCGAACACTGAAGCTTTCTTT.

The chain is built from TRBV4-2 and TRBJ2-1; perhaps D is TRBD1 or TRBD2 (5 bases each). V was trimmed by 1 base and J by 3 bases, leaving 7 bases between them. From germline, CDR1 is LGHNA and CDR2 YNFKEQ. The CDR3 has 14 residues. The CDR3 sequence is CASSQGGDYNEQFF. DNA for the CDR3: TGTGCCAGCAGCCAAGGAGGGGACTACAATGAGCAGTTCTTC.

CDR3 residues: CASSAPGVNPFPGELFF. The CDR3 DNA reads TGTGCCAGCAGCGCGCCAGGGGTTAACCCCTTCCCCGGGGAGCTGTTTTTT. J is TRBJ2-2 and V is TRBV11-3; perhaps TRBD1 as D (6 bases). V shed 5 bases and J shed 6 bases, with 22 bases lying between them. The CDR3 extends over 17 amino acids. The germline V gene encodes CDR1 SGHNT and CDR2 YENEEA.

The J gene is TRBJ2-1, the V gene TRBV6-5; TRBD1 might be the D (6 bases). With 0 bases removed from V and 6 bases from J, the gap between germline ends came to 12 bases. Germline CDR1 reads MNHEY; CDR2 reads SVGAGI. The CDR3 spans 15 residues. CDR3 amino acids: CASSYSTGNLNEQFF. The DNA for the CDR3 is TGTGCCAGCAGTTACTCCACAGGGAATCTCAATGAGCAGTTCTTC.

The gene calls are TRBV7-9 and TRBJ2-3; the D gene is possibly TRBD1 (6 bases). V was pared by 5 bases and J by 0 bases, with 15 bases between. CDR3 length equals 16 residues. CDR1 SEHNR and CDR2 FQNEAQ come from the germline V gene (reference sequence). For the CDR3, the DNA is TGTGCCAGCAGCGCGTATGCCACAGGGAGCACAGATACGCAGTATTTT. Protein product: CASSAYATGSTDTQYF.

CDR3 region: CASSSGLAGGEQYF. For the CDR3, the DNA is TGTGCCAGCAGCTCCGGACTAGCGGGAGGAGAGCAGTACTTC. The chain uses TRBV7-2 and TRBJ2-7; 14 bases line up with TRBD2. Germline V gives CDR1 SGHTA, CDR2 FQGNSA. There are 14 residues in the CDR3. V lost 4 bases, J lost 7 bases, and 3 bases stayed unmatched.

The genes are TRBV9 and TRBJ1-2; a possible D gene is TRBD1 (6 bases). Trimming cost V 1 base and J 3 bases, with 13 bases left between them. This CDR3 contains 15 residues. The germline CDR1 and CDR2 sequences are SGDLS and YYNGEE. The CDR3 nucleotides are TGTGCCAGCAGCGTAACTACACAGGGATACTATGGCTACACCTTC. Protein product: CASSVTTQGYYGYTF.

The CDR3 bases are TGTGCCAGCAGCTTACGAGGGAGGGAGACCCAGTACTTC. Residues: CASSLRGRETQYF. The chain uses TRBV13 and TRBJ2-5, with D perhaps matching TRBD2 (6 bases). The length of the CDR3 is 13 residues. CDR1 is PRHDT, CDR2 FYEKMQ, per germline (reference sequence). The V and J ends lost 2 bases and 5 bases respectively, with 9 bases between them.

The rearrangement uses TRBV27 and TRBJ1-5, with TRBD1 matching 11 bases. This CDR3 contains 19 residues. The V gene's germline CDR1 is MNHEY and CDR2 SMNVEV (reference sequence). J was trimmed by 2 bases and V by 8 bases; bases with no gene match: 17. The CDR3 DNA sequence: TGTGCCAGCCGAAGATACGGTGGACAGGGGGCTTCGCGCAATCAGCCCCAGCATTTT. It yields the protein CASRRYGGQGASRNQPQHF.

The rearrangement links TRBV19 to TRBJ2-7; tentatively, D is TRBD1 or TRBD2 (6 bases each). V was cut by 3 bases and J by 7 bases, with 13 bases left in between. Germline CDR1 is LNHDA and CDR2 is SQIVND (reference sequence). The CDR3 runs to 13 residues. CDR3 DNA sequence: TGTGCCAGTAGTATTACGGGGGCGAGGGAGCAGTACTTC. Translating it yields CASSITGAREQYF.

The chain recombines TRBV2 with TRBJ1-5; D is unclear. CDR1 is SNHLY, CDR2 FYNNEI, per germline. This CDR3 region has 13 residues. Trimming removed 5 bases at V and 4 bases at J, with 9 bases between. The CDR3, as DNA: TGTGCCAGCAGTCCGACGACTAATCAGCCCCAGCATTTT. Its translation is CASSPTTNQPQHF.

The V gene is TRBV29-1, the J gene TRBJ1-3; D is undetermined. The CDR3 runs to 14 residues. CDR1 is SQVTM, CDR2 ANQGSEA, per germline. V was clipped by 3 bases and J by 0 bases, with 9 bases between them. Here the CDR3 reads CSVEVGDSGNTIYF. The DNA for the CDR3 is TGCAGCGTTGAGGTCGGCGACTCTGGAAACACCATATATTTT.

The rearrangement joins TRBV19 to TRBJ2-2; TRBD1 might be the D (5 bases). Germline lookup yields CDR1 LNHDA and CDR2 SQIVND (reference sequence). This CDR3 spans 15 amino acids. Trimming took 4 bases from V and 2 from J, leaving 11 bases between them. CDR3 sequence: CASSTDSFNTGELFF. CDR3 in DNA: TGTGCCAGTAGTACCGACAGTTTCAACACCGGGGAGCTGTTTTTT.

The V gene is TRBV5-1, the J gene TRBJ1-2; perhaps TRBD1 as D (6 bases). Germline lookup yields CDR1 SGHRS and CDR2 YFSETQ. Between the trimmed V and J ends, which lost 0 bases and 6 bases, there was a span of 15 bases. The CDR3 is made up of 15 amino acids. The CDR3 region has the DNA TGCGCCAGCAGCTTGGAGGCAGGGGCCTTGAATGGCTACACCTTC. Translated: CASSLEAGALNGYTF.

V gene TRBV7-2 combines with J gene TRBJ2-3; the D gene is possibly TRBD2 (6 bases). V was cut by 8 bases and J by 0 bases, with 15 bases left in between. CDR1 and CDR2 (germline): SGHTA, FQGNSA. This CDR3 has 15 residues. CDR3 sequence: CASASGVGSTDTQYF. The CDR3 nucleotides read TGTGCCAGCGCCTCGGGGGTGGGGAGCACAGATACGCAGTATTTT.

The chain has TRBV4-1 and TRBJ2-2; possible D gene TRBD2, 6 bases. This CDR3 has 17 amino acids. The germline gives CDR1 MGHRA, CDR2 YSYEKL. The V end was cut by 1 base, the J end by 7 bases, with 19 bases between. The CDR3 sequence is CASSQAASAGSDGELFF. The CDR3 coding sequence is TGCGCCAGCAGCCAAGCTGCTAGCGCGGGTTCGGACGGGGAGCTGTTTTTT.

This clone appeared once. The V and J genes are TRBV10-2 and TRBJ1-1; no reliable D call. Germline V gives CDR1 WSHSY, CDR2 SAAADI. V was cut by 1 base and J by 0 bases, with 9 bases left in between. This CDR3 is 15 amino acids long. Written as DNA, the CDR3 is TGCGCCAGCAGTGAGTGGAGCACCATGAACACTGAAGCTTTCTTT. Protein product: CASSEWSTMNTEAFF.

The V gene is TRBV21-1, the J gene TRBJ1-4; TRBD1 reflects the table's D call only, with no check against the DNA. TRBV21-1 is a pseudogene locus. The CDR3 has 18 residues. This chain's CDR3 is CASSGRDTSFRGNEKLFF. In DNA form, the CDR3 reads TGTGCCAGCAGCGGACGGGACACCAGCTTCCGAGGTAATGAAAAACTGTTTTTT.

The chain's CDR3 is CASSLTRETQYF. The CDR3 DNA sequence: TGCGCCAGCAGCTTGACGCGGGAGACCCAGTACTTC. V usage is TRBV5-1 and J usage is TRBJ2-5, with no clear D. CDR3 size: 12 residues. The V end lost 1 base, the J end lost 5 bases, and 6 bases lay between the germline ends. Germline CDR1 is SGHRS and CDR2 is YFSETQ.

V and J are TRBV4-1 and TRBJ1-1, with D uncertain. The V and J ends lost 0 bases and 6 bases respectively, with 8 bases between them. The CDR3 has 13 residues. Germline V gene sequence: CDR1 MGHRA, CDR2 YSYEKL. The CDR3 DNA reads as TGCGCCAGCAGCCAAGATGGATTCGCTGAAGCTTTCTTT. Translated, it gives CASSQDGFAEAFF.

The rearrangement links TRBV15 to TRBJ2-2; D is perhaps TRBD1 (5 bases). V lost 0 bases to trimming and J lost 7 bases, with 15 bases between them. This CDR3 has 16 amino acids. CDR1 and CDR2 from the germline V gene are LNHNV and YYDKDF (reference sequence). Here the CDR3 reads CATSRDLQDIGGELFF. CDR3 DNA sequence: TGTGCCACCAGCAGAGATTTGCAGGACATAGGCGGGGAGCTGTTTTTT.

The rearrangement uses TRBV4-1 and TRBJ2-3; 13 bases are shared with TRBD2. The V and J ends lost 4 bases and 3 bases, in that order; junction bases with no gene match: 13. The germline CDR1 and CDR2 sequences are MGHRA and YSYEKL. The CDR3 has 19 residues. Here the CDR3 DNA reads TGCGCCAGCAGCCGAGTTGGACTAGCGGGGGCCGGTAGTACAGATACGCAGTATTTT. Translating gives CASSRVGLAGAGSTDTQYF.

The chain is built from TRBV9 and TRBJ2-7; 8 bases line up with TRBD2. V lost 3 bases, J lost 4 bases, and 6 bases stayed unmatched. This CDR3 has 14 residues. CDR1 and CDR2 (germline): SGDLS, YYNGEE. For the CDR3, the DNA is TGTGCCAGCAGCGAGACTAGCGCAAGTTACGAGCAGTACTTC. It encodes CASSETSASYEQYF.

This chain links TRBV28 with TRBJ2-7; a weak D match, TRBD1 (6 bases). The germline gives CDR1 MDHEN, CDR2 SYDVKM. The CDR3 has 18 residues. V lost 2 bases, J lost 2 bases, and 22 bases lay in between. CDR3 residues: CASSLDSLSTGQPYEQYF. Here the CDR3 DNA reads TGTGCCAGCAGTTTAGATTCGCTAAGTACGGGACAACCCTACGAGCAGTACTTC.

Note on this clone: Additional DNA sequences in this sample encode the identical CDR3. The V call is TRBV11-2, the J call TRBJ2-1; 10 positions match TRBD2. The junction had 10 bases not matched to a gene; V was cut back by 4 bases and J by 4 bases. Germline CDR1 SGHAT, CDR2 FQNNGV. The CDR3 is made up of 17 amino acids. CDR3 sequence (DNA): TGTGCCAGCAGCTCCACCGGAGCTAGCGGGGGTTACAATGAGCAGTTCTTC. Its translation is CASSSTGASGGYNEQFF.